This entry concerns a single T cell receptor beta chain. Its cognate antigen is unknown. This record belongs to a study of cytomegalovirus exposure and HLA in healthy donors. Study outcomes and limitations: Some V segments could not be told apart, so they were left out, TRBV6-2 and TRBV6-3 among them. It is likely that the observed cluster of highly shared sequence variants was a sequencing artifact.

PCR was performed using 60 Vbeta and 13 Jbeta primers. Method: immunoSEQ multiplex PCR; TCRdb's copy keeps in-frame clones and lacks some. The sample includes tens of thousands of clones. The CDR3 contains 15 residues. Trimming shortened V by 2 bases and J by 2 bases, and 11 bases separated the two germline ends. CDR1 is SGHRS, CDR2 YFSETQ, per germline. The rearrangement uses TRBV5-1 and TRBJ2-1; D possibly corresponds to TRBD1 (5 bases). The sequenced sample consisted of PBMCs. This TCR was sampled from a woman in her 50s in good health and CMV-seropositive. The CDR3 DNA reads TGCGCCAGCAGCTTTTCGAAACAGGCCTACAATGAGCAGTTCTTC. This translates into CASSFSKQAYNEQFF.